This TCR beta chain was profiled in a study of beta chain features in type 1 diabetes. Regarding the study as a whole: Patients and controls would be equally affected if PCR favored shorter templates.

As for this clone: What it binds is not known.

What was sequenced were expressed TCRB transcripts, since all of the isolated RNA had been reverse transcribed. Clones were read by immunoSEQ multiplex PCR, and TCRdb kept only the in-frame ones, dropping some. The data contain under 350,000 clones, approximately 8% of them singletons. Sequenced material: central memory CD4+ T cells from blood. The TCR was taken from a woman aged 18-30 years in good health.

The DNA for the CDR3 is TGTGCCAGCAGTTACCAGAATCAACCTCCAGGTTCACCCCTCCACTTT. This translates into CASSYQNQPPGSPLHF. This sequence joins TRBV6-5 and TRBJ1-6, with D unresolved. V was clipped by 2 bases and J by 9 bases, with 17 bases between them. Looked up from germline, CDR1 is MNHEY and CDR2 is SVGAGI. This CDR3 has 16 amino acids.